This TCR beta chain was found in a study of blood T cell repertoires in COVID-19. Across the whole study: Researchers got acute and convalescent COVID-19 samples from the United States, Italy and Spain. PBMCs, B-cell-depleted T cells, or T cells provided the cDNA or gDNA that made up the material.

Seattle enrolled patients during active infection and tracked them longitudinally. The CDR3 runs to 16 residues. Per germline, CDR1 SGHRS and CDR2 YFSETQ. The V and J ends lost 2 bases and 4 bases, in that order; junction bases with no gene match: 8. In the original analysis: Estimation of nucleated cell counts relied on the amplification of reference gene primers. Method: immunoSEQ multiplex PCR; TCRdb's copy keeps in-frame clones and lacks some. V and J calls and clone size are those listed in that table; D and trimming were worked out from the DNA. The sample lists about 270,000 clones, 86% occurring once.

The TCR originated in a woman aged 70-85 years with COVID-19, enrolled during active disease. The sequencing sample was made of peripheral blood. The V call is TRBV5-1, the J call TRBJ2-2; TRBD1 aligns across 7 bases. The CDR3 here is CASSLNRDSPTGELFF. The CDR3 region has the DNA TGCGCCAGCAGCTTAAACCGGGACAGCCCCACCGGGGAGCTGTTTTTT.